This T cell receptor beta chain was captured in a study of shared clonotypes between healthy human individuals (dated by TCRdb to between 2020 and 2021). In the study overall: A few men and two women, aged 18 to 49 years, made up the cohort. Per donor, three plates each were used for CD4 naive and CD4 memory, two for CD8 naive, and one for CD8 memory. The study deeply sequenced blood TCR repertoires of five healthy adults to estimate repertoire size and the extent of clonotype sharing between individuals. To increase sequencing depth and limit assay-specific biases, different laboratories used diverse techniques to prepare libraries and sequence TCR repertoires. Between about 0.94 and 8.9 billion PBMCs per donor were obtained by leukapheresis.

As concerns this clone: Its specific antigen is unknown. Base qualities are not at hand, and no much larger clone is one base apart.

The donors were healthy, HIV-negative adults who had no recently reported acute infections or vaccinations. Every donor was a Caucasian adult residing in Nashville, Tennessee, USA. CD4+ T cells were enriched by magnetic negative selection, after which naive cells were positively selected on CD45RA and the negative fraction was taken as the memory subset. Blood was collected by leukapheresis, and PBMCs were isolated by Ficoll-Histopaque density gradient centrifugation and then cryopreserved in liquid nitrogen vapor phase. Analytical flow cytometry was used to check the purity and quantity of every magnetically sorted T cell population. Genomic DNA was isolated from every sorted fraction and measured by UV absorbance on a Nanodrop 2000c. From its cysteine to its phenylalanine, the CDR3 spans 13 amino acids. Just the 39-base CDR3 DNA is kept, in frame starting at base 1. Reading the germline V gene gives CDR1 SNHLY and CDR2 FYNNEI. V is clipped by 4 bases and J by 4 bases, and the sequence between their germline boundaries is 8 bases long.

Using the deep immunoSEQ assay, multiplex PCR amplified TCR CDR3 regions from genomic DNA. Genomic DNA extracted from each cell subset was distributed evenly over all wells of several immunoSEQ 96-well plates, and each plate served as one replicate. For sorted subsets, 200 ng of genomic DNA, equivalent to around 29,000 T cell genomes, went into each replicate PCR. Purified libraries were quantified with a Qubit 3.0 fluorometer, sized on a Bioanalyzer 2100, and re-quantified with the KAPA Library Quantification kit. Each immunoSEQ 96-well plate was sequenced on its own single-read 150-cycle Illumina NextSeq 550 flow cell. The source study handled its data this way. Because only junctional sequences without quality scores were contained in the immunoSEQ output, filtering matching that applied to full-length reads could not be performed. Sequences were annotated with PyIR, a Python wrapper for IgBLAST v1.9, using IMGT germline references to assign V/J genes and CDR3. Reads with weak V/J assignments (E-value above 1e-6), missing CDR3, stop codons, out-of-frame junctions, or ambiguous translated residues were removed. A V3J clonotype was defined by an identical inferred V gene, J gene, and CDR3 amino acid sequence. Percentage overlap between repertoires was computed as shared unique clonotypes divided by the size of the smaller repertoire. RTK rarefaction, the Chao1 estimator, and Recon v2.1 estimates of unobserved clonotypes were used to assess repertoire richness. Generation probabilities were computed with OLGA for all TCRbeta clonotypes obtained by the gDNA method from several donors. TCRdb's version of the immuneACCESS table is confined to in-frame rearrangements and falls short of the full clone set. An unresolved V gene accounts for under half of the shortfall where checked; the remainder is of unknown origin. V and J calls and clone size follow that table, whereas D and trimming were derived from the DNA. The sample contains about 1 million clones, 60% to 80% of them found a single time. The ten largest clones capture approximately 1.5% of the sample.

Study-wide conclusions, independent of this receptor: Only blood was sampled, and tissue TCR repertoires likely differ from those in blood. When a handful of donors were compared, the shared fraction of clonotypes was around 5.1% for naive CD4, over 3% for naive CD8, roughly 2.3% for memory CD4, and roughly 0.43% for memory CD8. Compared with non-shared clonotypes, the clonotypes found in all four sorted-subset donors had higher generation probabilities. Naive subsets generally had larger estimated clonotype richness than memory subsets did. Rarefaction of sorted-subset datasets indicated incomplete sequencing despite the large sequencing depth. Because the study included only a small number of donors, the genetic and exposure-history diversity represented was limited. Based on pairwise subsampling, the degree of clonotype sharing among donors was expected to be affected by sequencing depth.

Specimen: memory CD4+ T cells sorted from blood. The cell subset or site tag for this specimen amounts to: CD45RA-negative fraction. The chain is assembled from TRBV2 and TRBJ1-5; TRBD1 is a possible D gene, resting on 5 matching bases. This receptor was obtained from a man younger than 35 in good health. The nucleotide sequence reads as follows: TGTGCCAGCAGTGGTGGGACTAATCAGCCCCAGCATTTT. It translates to CASSGGTNQPQHF.